This T cell receptor (beta chain) was identified in a study of control samples from healthy donors and cancer patients. The CDR3 contains 13 residues. V lost 6 bases and J lost 2; bases outside the gene matches: 1. Germline CDR1 reads MNHEY; CDR2 reads SVGAGI. TCRdb's copy holds only in-frame clones and misses some; the assay was immunoSEQ multiplex PCR. The sample includes around 20,000 clones, around 83% of them seen just once. The J gene is TRBJ2-3, the V gene TRBV6-5, with 8 bases lining up with TRBD1. The sample consisted of PBMCs. This clonotype was obtained from an older man with head and neck cancer. This CDR3 reads CASRDRVTDTQYF. The CDR3 region has the DNA TGTGCCAGCAGGGACAGGGTCACAGATACGCAGTATTTT.